One sample yielded the 9 T cell receptor beta chains listed below, sequenced in a study of cytomegalovirus exposure and HLA in healthy donors. 60 Vbeta and 13 Jbeta primers were used in PCR. Only in-frame clones appear in the TCRdb table, and some are missing; sequencing was by immunoSEQ multiplex PCR. Of about 240,000 clones in the sample, approximately 81% are singletons; the top ten hold approximately 8.4%. Sequencing was done on a sample of PBMCs. These receptors were collected from a woman aged 60-75 years in good health and CMV-seropositive.

The V call is TRBV28, the J call TRBJ2-2; the match to TRBD2 covers 9 bases. This CDR3 spans 14 amino acids. Per germline, CDR1 MDHEN and CDR2 SYDVKM. Unmatched junction bases numbered 3, after V lost 5 bases and J lost 5 bases. CDR3 sequence reads: CASSPSGRTGELFF. In nucleotides, the CDR3 is TGTGCCAGCAGTCCGAGCGGGAGGACCGGGGAGCTGTTTTTT.

This chain links TRBV4-1 with TRBJ2-3; D unresolved. CDR3 size: 16 residues. Germline V gene data show CDR1 as MGHRA and CDR2 as YSYEKL. V gave up 2 bases and J gave up 2 bases, with 14 bases separating them. The CDR3 bases are TGCGCCAGCAGCCAATACCCCCCCCCAGACACAGATACGCAGTATTTT. Amino acids: CASSQYPPPDTDTQYF.

The chain has TRBV5-1 and TRBJ2-5; 7 nucleotides agree with TRBD1. The CDR3 runs 15 residues. In germline, CDR1 is SGHRS, CDR2 YFSETQ. V gave up 3 bases and J gave up 1 base; unmatched junction bases: 6. The CDR3 spells CASSSTQGPQETQYF. In DNA, the CDR3 is TGCGCCAGCAGCTCTACACAGGGGCCCCAAGAGACCCAGTACTTC. The whole variable domain, filled in from reference TRBV5-1 and TRBJ2-5, reads KAGVTQTPRYLIKTRGQQVTLSCSPISGHRSVSWYQQTPGQGLQFLFEYFSETQRNKGNFPGRFSGRQFSNSRSEMNVSTLELGDSALYLCASSSTQGPQETQYFGPGTRLLVL.

The J gene is TRBJ2-3, the V gene TRBV4-2, with D perhaps matching TRBD2 (5 bases). The CDR3 has 14 residues. Per the germline V gene, CDR1 is LGHNA and CDR2 is YNFKEQ. Trimming removed 0 bases at V and 10 bases at J, with 14 bases between. The CDR3, as DNA: TGTGCCAGCAGCCAAGATCGGAGCGGTAGGGCGCAGTATTTT. It encodes CASSQDRSGRAQYF.

The chain combines TRBV9 with TRBJ1-2; D is uncertain. The germline gives CDR1 SGDLS, CDR2 YYNGEE. Trimming removed 4 bases from V and 4 bases from J, with 11 bases in between. The CDR3 sequence is 13 residues long. CDR3 in DNA: TGTGCCAGCAGCATAGAACCAGGCTATGGCTACACCTTC. Protein sequence: CASSIEPGYGYTF.

The V call is TRBV27, the J call TRBJ2-3, with a tentative D call TRBD1 (5 bases). The CDR3 consists of 15 residues. The V gene lost 3 bases and the J gene lost 2 bases, with 12 bases spanning the gap. Germline V gives CDR1 MNHEY, CDR2 SMNVEV (reference sequence). Here the CDR3 reads CASSFGQGNTDTQYF. As DNA, the CDR3 is TGTGCCAGCAGTTTTGGGCAGGGCAACACAGATACGCAGTATTTT.

The chain combines TRBV10-3 with TRBJ1-3; D remains ambiguous. V dropped 8 bases and J dropped 0 bases, with 11 bases sitting between them. CDR3 length: 14 residues. Germline V gene lookup returns CDR1 ENHRY and CDR2 SYGVKD. The CDR3 here is CAIGAPLSGNTIYF. In DNA form, the CDR3 reads TGTGCCATCGGAGCCCCACTCTCTGGAAACACCATATATTTT.

The rearrangement links TRBV6-1 to TRBJ1-5; D might be TRBD1 (5 bases). Germline values: CDR1 MNHNS, CDR2 SASEGT. Trimming pared 6 bases from V and 4 bases from J, leaving 16 bases between. The CDR3 is 15 residues long. CDR3 nucleotides: TGTGCCAGCAGGGGGACTCACGATCTTAATCAGCCCCAGCATTTT. As protein: CASRGTHDLNQPQHF.

The chain is built from TRBV28 and TRBJ1-4, with D perhaps TRBD1 (5 bases). CDR3 length: 14 residues. Trimming removed 2 bases from V and 8 bases from J, with 12 bases in between. The germline V gene encodes CDR1 MDHEN and CDR2 SYDVKM. CDR3 in amino acids: CASSLQNNREKLFF. The CDR3 DNA follows: TGTGCCAGCAGTTTACAAAATAACAGGGAAAAACTGTTTTTT.